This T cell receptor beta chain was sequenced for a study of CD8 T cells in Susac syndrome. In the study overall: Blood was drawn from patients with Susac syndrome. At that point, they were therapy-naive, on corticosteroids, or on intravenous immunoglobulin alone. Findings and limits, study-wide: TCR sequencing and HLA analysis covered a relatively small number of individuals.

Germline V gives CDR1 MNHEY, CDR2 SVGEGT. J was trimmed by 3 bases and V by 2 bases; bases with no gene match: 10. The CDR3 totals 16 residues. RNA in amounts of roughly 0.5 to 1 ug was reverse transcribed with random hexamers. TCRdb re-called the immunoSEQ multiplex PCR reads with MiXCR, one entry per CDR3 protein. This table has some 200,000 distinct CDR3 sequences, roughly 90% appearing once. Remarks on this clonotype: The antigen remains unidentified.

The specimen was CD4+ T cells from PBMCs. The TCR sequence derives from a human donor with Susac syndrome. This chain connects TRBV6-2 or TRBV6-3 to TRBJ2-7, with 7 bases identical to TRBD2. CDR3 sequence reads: CASSYPRGGTDYEQYF. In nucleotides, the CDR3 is TGTGCCAGCAGTTACCCACGGGGAGGGACCGACTACGAGCAGTACTTC.